This entry is about one T cell receptor beta chain. The sample holds other DNA sequences that translate to the same CDR3. These data are taken from a study of blood T cell repertoires in COVID-19. For the study at large: Recovered status in Cohort 3 required two negative PCRs, clearance, or symptom resolution. Specimens from acute and convalescent COVID-19 originated in the United States, Italy and Spain.

Source study methods: Scientists estimated how many nucleated cells there were by amplifying reference gene primers. Profiling relied on immunoSEQ multiplex PCR, and the TCRdb table lists in-frame clones only, not all of them. V, J and clone size are those of that table, while D and trimming were read from the DNA. This sample has approximately 140,000 clones, with 84% found just once. Participants' reported clinical history set cohort assignment. Germline trimming cut 5 bases from V and 4 bases from J; bases unmatched to any gene: 2. There are 14 residues in the CDR3. Germline CDR1 is SEHNR and CDR2 is FQNEAQ (reference sequence).

This receptor was taken from a man between 45 and 60 years old in a cohort exposed to, infected with or recovered from COVID-19 (not recorded which). Sequencing input: PBMCs or T cells enriched from blood (not recorded which). This chain links TRBV7-9 with TRBJ2-1; 10 nucleotides align to TRBD2. In DNA form, the CDR3 reads TGTGCCAGCAGCCTTAGCGGGGGGTACAATGAGCAGTTCTTC. As protein: CASSLSGGYNEQFF.